This TCR beta chain was captured in a study of Graves' ophthalmopathy and Graves' hyperthyroidism. This clonotype was seen at least ten times. Its specificity is unknown. Findings and caveats of the study: Using 13 signatures, a model distinguished ophthalmopathy from stable hyperthyroidism, reaching roughly 90% sensitivity and 65% to 84% specificity. Blood shared most expanded thyroid clonotypes above 0.001 frequency.

The CDR3 runs to 15 residues. Germline V gene data show CDR1 as MGHRA and CDR2 as YSYEKL. V was pared by 0 bases and J by 6 bases, with 12 bases between. Clinical symptoms, serum thyroxine, TRAb, thyroid ultrasound and orbital computed tomography determined diagnosis. Fresh peripheral blood, roughly 9.8 ml, was the PBMC source. The authors amplified TCR beta CDR3 regions, and they did so from RNA transcripts for repertoire sequencing. HTBI primers were employed in first-round RT-PCR, then a second-round multiplex PCR followed. TCRdb passed the multiplex PCR reads through MiXCR, listing each CDR3 protein once. The data contain roughly 500,000 distinct CDR3 sequences, around 15% of them seen just once; the ten biggest clones take up 8% to 10%.

This clonotype was sampled from a woman aged 25-40 years with Graves' ophthalmopathy. Sequencing was carried out using blood. The rearrangement joins TRBV4-1 to TRBJ1-5; possibly TRBD1 for D (5 bases). For the CDR3, the DNA is TGCGCCAGCAGCCAAGAAGGGGTGGGCCGTCAGCCCCAGCATTTT. Amino acids: CASSQEGVGRQPQHF.